The text below deals with one T cell receptor (beta chain). The source of the sample is a study of blood T cell repertoires in COVID-19. CDR1 SGHTA and CDR2 FQGTGA come from the germline V gene. This CDR3 spans 16 amino acids. Trimming shortened V by 3 bases and J by 4 bases, and 15 bases separated the two germline ends. The repertoire was sequenced with immunoSEQ multiplex PCR; TCRdb's copy has only in-frame clones and lacks some. Altogether 85,000 to 130,000 clones are present, roughly 90% being singletons, with the ten largest covering roughly 0.97%. The chain combines TRBV7-3 with TRBJ2-2; maybe TRBD2 (5 bases). This clonotype originated in a man in his sixties with acute or convalescent COVID-19. Sequenced: peripheral blood. The CDR3 bases are TGTGCCAGCAGCTTTTTCTCGGGGATGGGCACCGGGGAGCTGTTTTTT. It yields the protein CASSFFSGMGTGELFF.